The entry below gives a single T cell receptor beta chain sequence along with its context. Its antigen is as yet unknown. Germline V gene lookup returns CDR1 MNHEY and CDR2 SVGAGI. The J segment lost 6 bases and the V segment lost 0 bases, leaving 5 bases of the junction unmatched. The CDR3 loop spans 15 amino acids. ViraFEST used viral peptide pools to expand antigen-specific CD4+ T cells before sequencing. The authors isolated CD4+ T cells after more than eight days of culture. Testing of the vaccine recipients showed negative nucleocapsid antibodies and no prior SARS-CoV-2 infection. IL-2 medium supplanted half the medium on days 3 and 7. This table comes from immunoSEQ multiplex PCR, and its TCRdb copy is limited to in-frame clones, with some not included. The table lists some 22,000 clones, 73% of them singletons. The entry originates in a study of vaccination effects on CD4 cells after COVID-19.

The genes are TRBV6-5 and TRBJ2-3, with 8 bases identical to TRBD1. This material consisted of CD4+ T cells from PBMCs cultured with SARS-CoV-2 spike peptides, taken before COVID-19 vaccination. This receptor was taken from a human donor who received a COVID-19 vaccine. The CDR3 sequence is CASSYSGQGSDTQYF. The CDR3 DNA sequence: TGTGCCAGCAGTTACTCAGGACAGGGATCGGATACGCAGTATTTT.